The TCR beta chain described here comes from a study of response to subunit inactivated influenza vaccine. Study-level results: It was the authors' suggestion that each seasonal influenza vaccination recruits few new T cells.

About this clonotype itself: Its antigen is as yet unknown.

CDR3 length: 16 residues. Germline assignment: CDR1 SGHTA and CDR2 FQGNSA. V gave up 4 bases and J gave up 1 base; unmatched junction bases: 5. TCRdb re-called the RT-PCR reads through MiXCR, storing one row per CDR3 protein. The data hold about 570,000 distinct CDR3 sequences, with about 11% observed a single time. These records were also assigned to another study, of T cells expressing NK-cell markers. As that report states: Scientists made TCR beta cDNA using 5'RACE template switching with UMIs.

The chain uses TRBV7-2 and TRBJ2-3; 10 nucleotides match TRBD2. Material: PBMCs from blood, obtained on the day of vaccination. The clonotype originates from a man aged 45-65 years who received an inactivated influenza vaccine. This CDR3 reads CASSSGLARGTDTQYF. The CDR3 DNA is TGTGCCAGCAGCTCGGGACTAGCGCGGGGCACAGATACGCAGTATTTT.